In its sample, the clone carrying this T cell receptor beta chain was seen many times. This same CDR3 is encoded by further DNA sequences in the sample. In the authors' workflow: It was from reference gene primer amplification that nucleated cell counts were estimated. Produced via immunoSEQ multiplex PCR; TCRdb's table is partial and in-frame only. The DNA gave D and trimming, while V, J and clone size come from that table. The table shows 490,000 or so clones, with approximately 90% occurring only once. Donors in Cohort 3 counted as recovered after two negative PCRs, clearance, or symptom resolution. The sample is drawn from a study of blood T cell repertoires in COVID-19. Whole-study context: The analysed material was cDNA or gDNA that came from T cells, B-cell-depleted T cells, or PBMCs.

The sample comprised PBMCs or T cells enriched from blood (not recorded which). This TCR was sampled from a woman aged 40 to 50 who had recovered from COVID-19.

The CDR3 DNA reads as TGTGCCAGCAGCTTATTAGTGAGCTCTGGAAACACCATATATTTT. Protein sequence: CASSLLVSSGNTIYF. J is TRBJ1-3 and V is TRBV7-2; the D is unclear. Germline values: CDR1 SGHTA, CDR2 FQGNSA. The CDR3 is 15 amino acids. V lost 2 bases and J 0 bases, leaving 8 bases between the germline ends.